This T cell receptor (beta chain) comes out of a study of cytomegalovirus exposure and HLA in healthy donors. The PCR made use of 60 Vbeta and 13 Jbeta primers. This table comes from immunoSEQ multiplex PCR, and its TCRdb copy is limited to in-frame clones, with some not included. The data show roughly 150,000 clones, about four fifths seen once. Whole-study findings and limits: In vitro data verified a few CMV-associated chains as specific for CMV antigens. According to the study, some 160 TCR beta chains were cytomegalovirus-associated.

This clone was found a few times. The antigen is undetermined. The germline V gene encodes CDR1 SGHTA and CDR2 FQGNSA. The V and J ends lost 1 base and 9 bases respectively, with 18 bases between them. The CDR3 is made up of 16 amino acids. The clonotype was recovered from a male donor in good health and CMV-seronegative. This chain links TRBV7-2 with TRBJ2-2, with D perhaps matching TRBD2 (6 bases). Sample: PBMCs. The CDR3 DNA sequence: TGTGCCAGCAGCTTAGATAGTAGCGGTGGGAATCGGGAGCTGTTTTTT. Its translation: CASSLDSSGGNRELFF.